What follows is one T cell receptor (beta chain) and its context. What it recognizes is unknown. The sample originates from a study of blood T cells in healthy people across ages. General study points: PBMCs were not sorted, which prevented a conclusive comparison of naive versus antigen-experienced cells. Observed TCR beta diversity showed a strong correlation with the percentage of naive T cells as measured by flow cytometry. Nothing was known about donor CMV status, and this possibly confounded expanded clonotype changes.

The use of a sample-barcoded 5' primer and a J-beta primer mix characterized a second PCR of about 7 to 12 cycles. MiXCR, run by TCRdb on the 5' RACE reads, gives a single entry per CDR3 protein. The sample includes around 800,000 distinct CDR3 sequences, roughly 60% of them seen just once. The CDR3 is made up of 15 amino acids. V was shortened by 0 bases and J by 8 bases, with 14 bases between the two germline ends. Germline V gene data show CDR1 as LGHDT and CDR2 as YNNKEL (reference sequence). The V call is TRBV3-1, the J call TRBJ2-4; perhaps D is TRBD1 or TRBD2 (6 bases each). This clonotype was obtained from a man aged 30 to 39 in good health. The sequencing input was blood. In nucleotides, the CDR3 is TGTGCCAGCAGCCAAGATGGGGGGCGCGGGGACATTCAGTACTTC. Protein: CASSQDGGRGDIQYF. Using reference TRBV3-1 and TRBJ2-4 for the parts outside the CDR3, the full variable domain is DTAVSQTPKYLVTQMGNDKSIKCEQNLGHDTMYWYKQDSKKFLKIMFSYNNKELIINETVPNRFSPKSPDKAHLNLHINSLELGDSAVYFCASSQDGGRGDIQYFGAGTRLSVL.